The present T cell receptor (beta chain) was sequenced within a study of T cells after yellow fever vaccination. Study-wide findings and caveats: The appearance of a small share of clonotypes in both CD4 and CD8 compartments was observed. A large majority of primary-vaccination clones showed up again after the booster (96% CD4, about 90% CD8).

Conversion of TCR transcripts into cDNA relied on 5'RACE template switching, which added a universal primer site and UMIs. TCRdb re-derived calls from the 5' RACE reads in MiXCR, one entry per CDR3 protein. This table holds 450,000 to 650,000 distinct CDR3 sequences, roughly 12% found once. Germline CDR1 reads SGHTA; CDR2 reads FQGNSA. This CDR3 is built from 17 residues. The V gene end was trimmed by 4 bases and the J gene end by 4 bases; junction bases not matched to a gene: 16. On this clonotype: The antigen remains undetermined.

V and J are TRBV7-2 and TRBJ2-7, with 7 bases matching TRBD2. The source of this sequence is a man aged 25 to 40 who received the YFV17D yellow fever vaccine. This specimen was PBMCs, taken on the day of the yellow fever booster vaccination. The chain's CDR3 is CASSSTQGGGSWYEQYF. The CDR3 DNA follows: TGTGCCAGCAGCTCCACCCAAGGCGGCGGGAGCTGGTACGAGCAGTACTTC.